A selection of T cell receptor beta chains follows, all from one sample in a study of cytomegalovirus exposure and HLA in healthy donors. Method: immunoSEQ multiplex PCR; TCRdb's copy keeps in-frame clones and lacks some. The profile shows more than 150,000 clones, roughly 90% of them singletons. Sequencing used PBMCs. The source of these receptors is a girl under two years old in good health and CMV-seronegative. Both conserved end residues are part of each CDR3. The D gene is left open where the match is weak. Size tells how often a clone was seen (once, few, many) or the class of an expanded clone, and some rows leave it out.

CASSPQPGGTEAFF	TGTGCCAGTAGCCCGCAACCCGGGGGGACTGAAGCTTTCTTT	14	TRBV19	.	.	TRBJ1-1
CASSQDETGVLGNTEAFF	TGCGCCAGCAGCCAAGACGAAACAGGGGTCCTGGGGAACACTGAAGCTTTCTTT	18	TRBV4-3	TRBD1	once	TRBJ1-1
CASSLAQVYTDTQYF	TGTGCCAGCAGCTTAGCGCAGGTTTACACAGATACGCAGTATTTT	15	TRBV7-9	.	.	TRBJ2-3
CASSPDRTTDTQYF	TGTGCCAGCAGCCCGGACAGGACAACAGATACGCAGTATTTT	14	TRBV7-3	TRBD1	few	TRBJ2-3
CAWRRDRGFPLHF	TGTGCCTGGAGGAGGGACAGGGGATTTCCCCTCCACTTT	13	TRBV30	TRBD1	.	TRBJ1-6
CASSYWGPVNTEAFF	TGTGCCAGCAGTTATTGGGGGCCAGTGAACACTGAAGCTTTCTTT	15	TRBV6-5	.	.	TRBJ1-1
CASSLGLANEQFF	TGTGCCAGCAGCCTTGGACTCGCTAATGAGCAGTTCTTC	13	TRBV7-6	.	.	TRBJ2-1
CASRAEDRSDYEQYF	TGTGCCAGCAGAGCAGAGGACAGGTCCGACTACGAGCAGTACTTC	15	TRBV6-5	TRBD1	.	TRBJ2-7
CASSGRQASSSYEQYF	TGTGCCAGCAGCGGCAGACAGGCTTCAAGCTCCTACGAGCAGTACTTC	16	TRBV7-8	.	.	TRBJ2-7
CASSTPTGGGYTF	TGTGCCAGCAGCACTCCTACAGGGGGTGGCTACACCTTC	13	TRBV7-3	TRBD1	.	TRBJ1-2
CSARASGDLYF	TGCAGTGCTAGAGCTAGCGGGGACCTCTACTTC	11	TRBV20-1	TRBD2	.	TRBJ2-7
CASSLQAANYGYTF	TGTGCCAGCAGCTTACAAGCGGCTAACTATGGCTACACCTTC	14	TRBV7-8	.	once	TRBJ1-2
CASSQGLGGTEAFF	TGTGCCAGCAGCCAAGGTCTTGGGGGGACTGAAGCTTTCTTT	14	TRBV14	.	.	TRBJ1-1
CASSPRAGNTDTQYF	TGTGCCAGCTCACCAAGGGCAGGGAACACAGATACGCAGTATTTT	15	TRBV18	.	.	TRBJ2-3
CASSFSGVSGNTIYF	TGTGCCAGCAGCTTTTCGGGGGTCTCTGGAAACACCATATATTTT	15	TRBV7-2	.	.	TRBJ1-3
CASSHQWNTEAFF	TGTGCCAGCAGCCACCAGTGGAACACTGAAGCTTTCTTT	13	TRBV14	.	once	TRBJ1-1
CASSVSGDPETQYF	TGTGCCAGCAGCGTTTCAGGGGACCCAGAGACCCAGTACTTC	14	TRBV9	.	.	TRBJ2-5
CASSQAGLNTDTQYF	TGTGCCAGCAGCCAAGCCGGACTAAACACAGATACGCAGTATTTT	15	TRBV4-2	.	once	TRBJ2-3
CASSLLRQQHTEAFF	TGTGCCAGCAGCTTATTGCGACAGCAGCACACTGAAGCTTTCTTT	15	TRBV7-3	.	.	TRBJ1-1
CASSPLGLADTQYF	TGCGCCAGCAGCCCCCTAGGACTAGCGGATACGCAGTATTTT	14	TRBV4-1	TRBD2	.	TRBJ2-3
CASRSYEQYF	TGTGCCAGCCGCTCCTACGAGCAGTACTTC	10	TRBV2	.	.	TRBJ2-7
CASSQDYSGGLSLSYNEQFF	TGCGCCAGCAGCCAAGATTATTCGGGAGGCCTCTCCCTCTCCTACAATGAGCAGTTCTTC	20	TRBV4-3	TRBD2	.	TRBJ2-1
CASSYSGQLNYGYTF	TGTGCCAGCAGTTACTCGGGGCAGCTTAACTATGGCTACACCTTC	15	TRBV6-5	.	.	TRBJ1-2
CAWSALPTGLNTEAFF	TGTGCCTGGAGTGCCCTTCCGACAGGATTAAACACTGAAGCTTTCTTT	16	TRBV30	.	.	TRBJ1-1
CAGSLGGTGWNEQYF	TGTGCCGGCAGCCTAGGGGGGACAGGGTGGAACGAGCAGTACTTC	15	TRBV7-2	TRBD1	.	TRBJ2-7
CASSQDLSDRVLLNEQFF	TGCGCCAGCAGCCAAGATCTATCGGACAGGGTCCTCCTCAATGAGCAGTTCTTC	18	TRBV4-3	TRBD1	.	TRBJ2-1
CASSLGLAGGPDTGELFF	TGTGCCAGCAGCTTAGGACTAGCGGGGGGGCCGGACACCGGGGAGCTGTTTTTT	18	TRBV5-4	TRBD2	.	TRBJ2-2
CASSQRRGLLQETQYF	TGTGCCAGCAGCCAAAGGAGAGGACTCCTCCAAGAGACCCAGTACTTC	16	TRBV14	.	.	TRBJ2-5
CASSRDINYGYTF	TGTGCCAGCAGTCGGGACATTAACTATGGCTACACCTTC	13	TRBV6-1	.	.	TRBJ1-2
CASSPREAHTDTQYF	TGTGCCAGCTCCCCGCGGGAGGCCCACACAGATACGCAGTATTTT	15	TRBV18	TRBD2	.	TRBJ2-3
CASSDSSGRTDTQYF	TGTGCCAGCAGCGACTCTAGCGGGAGGACGGATACGCAGTATTTT	15	TRBV9	TRBD2	.	TRBJ2-3
CASSYREDSTYEQYF	TGTGCCAGCAGTTACCGAGAGGACAGCACCTACGAGCAGTACTTC	15	TRBV6-5	.	.	TRBJ2-7
CASTRGRGTEAFF	TGTGCCAGTACTAGGGGTAGAGGTACTGAAGCTTTCTTT	13	TRBV19	.	.	TRBJ1-1
CASSKSGGARTGELFF	TGTGCCAGTAGTAAGAGCGGGGGGGCACGCACCGGGGAGCTGTTTTTT	16	TRBV19	TRBD2	.	TRBJ2-2
CASSLSRTSGEFYEQYF	TGTGCCAGCAGCCTATCCCGGACTAGCGGGGAATTCTACGAGCAGTACTTC	17	TRBV4-2	TRBD2	.	TRBJ2-7
CASSARQGGDSPLHF	TGTGCCAGCAGTGCCCGACAGGGGGGTGATTCACCCCTCCACTTT	15	TRBV2	TRBD1	.	TRBJ1-6
CASSWLAPSGYNEQFF	TGTGCCAGCAGTTGGTTAGCGCCATCTGGATACAATGAGCAGTTCTTC	16	TRBV6-5	.	.	TRBJ2-1
CASSLDSGRSNEQFF	TGCGCCAGCAGCTTGGATAGCGGGAGATCCAATGAGCAGTTCTTC	15	TRBV5-1	TRBD2	.	TRBJ2-1
CASSYRLAGGSGETQYF	TGTGCCAGCAGCTACAGACTAGCGGGGGGCTCCGGGGAGACCCAGTACTTC	17	TRBV11-2	TRBD2	.	TRBJ2-5
CASSLAQYGYTF	TGTGCCAGCAGCTTAGCCCAATATGGCTACACCTTC	12	TRBV7-2	.	once	TRBJ1-2
CASSQGPGQTQYF	TGCGCCAGCAGCCAAGGGCCGGGTCAGACCCAGTACTTC	13	TRBV4-1	.	.	TRBJ2-5
CASSTRPSSYEQYF	TGTGCCAGCAGCACTAGACCTAGCTCCTACGAGCAGTACTTC	14	TRBV7-8	.	once	TRBJ2-7
CASSYGRGWYTEAFF	TGTGCCAGCAGTTACGGTCGGGGGTGGTACACTGAAGCTTTCTTT	15	TRBV6-5	.	.	TRBJ1-1
CASSVESGGQGGELFF	TGTGCCAGCAGCGTCGAGAGCGGGGGGCAGGGCGGGGAGCTGTTTTTT	16	TRBV5-5	TRBD2	.	TRBJ2-2
CASSLSGSNYGYTF	TGTGCCAGCAGCTTATCTGGGAGTAACTATGGCTACACCTTC	14	TRBV7-2	.	.	TRBJ1-2
CASSYPGVSKNEQFF	TGTGCCAGCAGTTACCCGGGAGTTTCGAAAAATGAGCAGTTCTTC	15	TRBV6-6	.	.	TRBJ2-1
CASSPRDGGRGSNEQFF	TGTGCCAGCTCACCCAGGGACGGCGGGAGAGGAAGCAATGAGCAGTTCTTC	17	TRBV18	TRBD2	.	TRBJ2-1
CSSSPLGYEQYF	TGTTCCAGCAGCCCCCTCGGCTACGAGCAGTACTTC	12	TRBV7-9	.	few	TRBJ2-7
CASSVSDFGSQFF	TGTGCCAGCAGCGTATCGGATTTCGGGTCGCAGTTCTTC	13	TRBV9	.	.	TRBJ2-1
CASSFGRDYEQYF	TGTGCCAGCAGCTTCGGGCGGGACTACGAGCAGTACTTC	13	TRBV7-6	.	.	TRBJ2-7
CASSALTGVPYYEQYF	TGTGCCAGCAGCGCGCTAACAGGGGTTCCCTACTACGAGCAGTACTTC	16	TRBV7-8	TRBD1	.	TRBJ2-7
CASSPRWQGDSPLHF	TGTGCCAGCAGCCCGCGTTGGCAGGGGGATTCACCCCTCCACTTT	15	TRBV5-6	TRBD1	.	TRBJ1-6
CASSLQGADTGELFF	TGTGCCAGCAGCCTACAGGGGGCTGACACCGGGGAGCTGTTTTTT	15	TRBV5-4	TRBD1	.	TRBJ2-2